The 4 T cell receptor beta chains in this list originate from one sample, sequenced in a study of OX40 agonist ivuxolimab in advanced cancers. Sequencing used immunoSEQ multiplex PCR; TCRdb keeps in-frame clones, though not all of them. The table includes about 62,000 clones, around 74% detected once. Sequenced material: CD4+ or CD8+ T cells sorted from blood, taken in a trial of the OX40 agonist ivuxolimab. The receptor set was obtained from an adult with an advanced solid tumor such as melanoma, head and neck, liver or kidney cancer.

The chain carries TRBV7-3 and TRBJ2-5; 12 bases match TRBD2. The CDR3 covers 15 residues. The V and J ends lost 6 bases and 5 bases, in that order; junction bases with no gene match: 7. CDR1 is SGHTA and CDR2 is FQGTGA in the germline V gene. CDR3 loop: CASSQRLAGVETQYF. DNA of the CDR3: TGTGCCAGCAGTCAACGACTAGCGGGAGTGGAGACCCAGTACTTC.

CDR3 protein: CASSQPPRGGSVDEQYF. The DNA for the CDR3 is TGTGCCAGCAGCCAACCCCCTCGGGGTGGGAGCGTTGACGAGCAGTACTTC. This chain connects TRBV4-2 to TRBJ2-7, with D possibly being TRBD2 (5 bases). This CDR3 comprises 17 residues. V was clipped by 2 bases and J by 5 bases, with 22 bases between them. CDR1 is LGHNA and CDR2 is YNFKEQ in the germline V gene.

This clone was picked up a small number of times. The chain carries TRBV23-1 and TRBJ2-2, with TRBD1 matching 8 bases. TRBV23-1 is classed as an ORF, of uncertain function. The CDR3 contains 16 residues. The trim removed 7 bases at V and 1 base at J, leaving 8 bases unmatched. The CDR3 here is CASIKLDRGNTGELFF. CDR3 DNA: TGCGCCAGCATCAAACTTGACAGGGGGAACACCGGGGAGCTGTTTTTT.

This chain connects TRBV19 to TRBJ2-7, with no clear D. The V and J ends lost 6 bases and 3 bases respectively, with 15 bases between them. Germline V gene sequence: CDR1 LNHDA, CDR2 SQIVND (reference sequence). The CDR3 sequence is 14 residues long. As DNA, the CDR3 is TGTGCCAGTAGCCAACATCGTAAAGGCTACGAGCAGTACTTC. This gives the protein CASSQHRKGYEQYF.